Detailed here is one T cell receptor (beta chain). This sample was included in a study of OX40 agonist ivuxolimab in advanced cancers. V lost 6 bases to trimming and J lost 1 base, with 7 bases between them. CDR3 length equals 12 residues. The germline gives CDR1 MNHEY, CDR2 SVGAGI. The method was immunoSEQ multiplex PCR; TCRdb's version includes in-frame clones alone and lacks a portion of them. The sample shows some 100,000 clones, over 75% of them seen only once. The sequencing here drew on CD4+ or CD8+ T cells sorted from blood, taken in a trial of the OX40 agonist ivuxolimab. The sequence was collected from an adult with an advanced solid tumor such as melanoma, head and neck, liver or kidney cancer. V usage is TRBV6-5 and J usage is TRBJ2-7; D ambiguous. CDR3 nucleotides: TGTGCCAGCAGCCGCAATTCCTACGAGCAGTACTTC. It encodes CASSRNSYEQYF.